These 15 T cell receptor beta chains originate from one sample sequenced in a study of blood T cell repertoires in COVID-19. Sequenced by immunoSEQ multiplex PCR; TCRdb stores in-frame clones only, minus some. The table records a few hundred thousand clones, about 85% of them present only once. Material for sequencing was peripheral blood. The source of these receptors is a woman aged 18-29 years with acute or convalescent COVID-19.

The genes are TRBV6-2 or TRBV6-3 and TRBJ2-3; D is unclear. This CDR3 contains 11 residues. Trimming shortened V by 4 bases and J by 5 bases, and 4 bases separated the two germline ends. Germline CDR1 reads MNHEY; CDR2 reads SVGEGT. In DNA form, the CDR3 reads TGTGCCAGCAGTTTCGGAGATACGCAGTATTTT. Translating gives CASSFGDTQYF.

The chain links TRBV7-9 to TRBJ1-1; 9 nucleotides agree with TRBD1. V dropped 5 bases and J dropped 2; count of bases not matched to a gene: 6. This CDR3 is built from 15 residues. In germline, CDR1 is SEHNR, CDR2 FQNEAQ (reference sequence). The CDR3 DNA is TGTGCCAGCAGCCAACAGGGGGCTGGAAACACTGAAGCTTTCTTT. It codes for CASSQQGAGNTEAFF. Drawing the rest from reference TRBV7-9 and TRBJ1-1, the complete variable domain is DTGVSQNPRHKITKRGQNVTFRCDPISEHNRLYWYRQTLGQGPEFLTYFQNEAQLEKSRLLSDRFSAERPKGSFSTLEIQRTEQGDSAMYLCASSQQGAGNTEAFFGQGTRLTVV.

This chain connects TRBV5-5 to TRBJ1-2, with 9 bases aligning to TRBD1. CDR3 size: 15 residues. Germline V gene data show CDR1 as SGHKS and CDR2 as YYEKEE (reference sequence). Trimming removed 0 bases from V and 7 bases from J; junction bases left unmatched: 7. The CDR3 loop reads CASSLEGQGIGGYTF. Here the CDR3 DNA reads TGTGCCAGCAGCTTGGAGGGACAGGGAATTGGTGGCTACACCTTC.

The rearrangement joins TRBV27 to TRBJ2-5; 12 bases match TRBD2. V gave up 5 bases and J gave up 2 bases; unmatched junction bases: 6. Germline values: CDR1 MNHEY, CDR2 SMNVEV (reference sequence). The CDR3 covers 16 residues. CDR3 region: CASSPRLAGVQETQYF. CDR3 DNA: TGTGCCAGCAGTCCGAGACTAGCGGGGGTGCAAGAGACCCAGTACTTC.

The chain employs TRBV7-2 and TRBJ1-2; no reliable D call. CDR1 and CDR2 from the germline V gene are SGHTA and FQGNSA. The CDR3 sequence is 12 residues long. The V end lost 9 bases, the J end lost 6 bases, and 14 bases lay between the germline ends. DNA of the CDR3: TGTGCCAGGACATATTACCACAATGGCTACACCTTC. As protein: CARTYYHNGYTF.

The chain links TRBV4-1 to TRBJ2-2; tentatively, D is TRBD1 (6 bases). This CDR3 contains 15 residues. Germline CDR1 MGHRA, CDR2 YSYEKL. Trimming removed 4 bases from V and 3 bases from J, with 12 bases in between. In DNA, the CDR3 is TGCGCCAGCAGCCTGGGGCAGGGGCACACCGGGGAGCTGTTTTTT. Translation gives CASSLGQGHTGELFF.

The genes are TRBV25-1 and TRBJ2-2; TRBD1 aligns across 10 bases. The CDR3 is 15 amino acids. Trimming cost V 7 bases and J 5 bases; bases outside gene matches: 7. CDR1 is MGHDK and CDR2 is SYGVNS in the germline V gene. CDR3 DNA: TGTGCCAGCACCGCCGGGACAGGGGATACCGGGGAGCTGTTTTTT. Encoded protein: CASTAGTGDTGELFF.

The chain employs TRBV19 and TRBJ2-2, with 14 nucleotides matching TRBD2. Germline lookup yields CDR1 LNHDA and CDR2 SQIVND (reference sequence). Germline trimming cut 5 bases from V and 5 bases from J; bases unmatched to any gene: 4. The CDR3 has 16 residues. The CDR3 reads CASSVTSGRATGELFF. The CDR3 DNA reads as TGTGCCAGTAGTGTGACTAGCGGGAGGGCAACCGGGGAGCTGTTTTTT.

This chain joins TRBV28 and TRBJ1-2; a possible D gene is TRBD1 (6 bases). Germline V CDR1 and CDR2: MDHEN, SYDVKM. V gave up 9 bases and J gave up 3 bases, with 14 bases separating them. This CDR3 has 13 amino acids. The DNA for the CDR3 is TGTGCCAGTTTTGACAGGACGGACTATGGCTACACCTTC. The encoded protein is CASFDRTDYGYTF.

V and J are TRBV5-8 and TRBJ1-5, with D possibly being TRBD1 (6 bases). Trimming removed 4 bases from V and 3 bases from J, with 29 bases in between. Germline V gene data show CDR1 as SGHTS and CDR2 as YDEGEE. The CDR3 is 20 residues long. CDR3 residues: CASSRPGKRLNGGANQPQHF. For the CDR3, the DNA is TGTGCCAGCAGCAGACCCGGAAAGCGGCTTAACGGGGGGGCCAATCAGCCCCAGCATTTT.

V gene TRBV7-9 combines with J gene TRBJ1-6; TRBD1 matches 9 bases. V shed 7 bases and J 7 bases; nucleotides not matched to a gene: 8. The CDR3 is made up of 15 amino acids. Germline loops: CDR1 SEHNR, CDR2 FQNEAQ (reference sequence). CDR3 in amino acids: CASTPGDRANSPLHF. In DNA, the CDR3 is TGTGCCAGCACCCCGGGGGACAGGGCAAATTCACCCCTCCACTTT.

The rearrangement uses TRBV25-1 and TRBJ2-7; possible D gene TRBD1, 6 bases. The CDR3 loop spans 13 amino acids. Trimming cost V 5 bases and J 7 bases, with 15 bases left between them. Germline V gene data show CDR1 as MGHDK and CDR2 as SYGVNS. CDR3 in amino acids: CASSLRSRGEQYF. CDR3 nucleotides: TGTGCCAGCAGTCTACGGTCAAGGGGGGAGCAGTACTTC.

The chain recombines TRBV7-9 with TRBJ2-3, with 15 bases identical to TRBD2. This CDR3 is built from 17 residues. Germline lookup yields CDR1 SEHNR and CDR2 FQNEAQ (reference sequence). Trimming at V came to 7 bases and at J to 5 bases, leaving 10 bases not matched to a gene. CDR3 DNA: TGTGCCAGCACCCCCTGGACTAGCGGGGGGGCCGGAGATACGCAGTATTTT. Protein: CASTPWTSGGAGDTQYF.

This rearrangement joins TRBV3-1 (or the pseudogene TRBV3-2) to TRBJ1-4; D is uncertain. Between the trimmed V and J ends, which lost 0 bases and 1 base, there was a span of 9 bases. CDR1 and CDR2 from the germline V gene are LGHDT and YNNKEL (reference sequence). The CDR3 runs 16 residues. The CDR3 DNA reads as TGTGCCAGCAGCCAAGATCCGGGAGAAACTAATGAAAAACTGTTTTTT. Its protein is CASSQDPGETNEKLFF.

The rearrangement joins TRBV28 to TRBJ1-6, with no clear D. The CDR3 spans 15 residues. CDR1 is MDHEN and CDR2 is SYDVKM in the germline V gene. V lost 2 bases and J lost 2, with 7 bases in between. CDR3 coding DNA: TGTGCCAGCAGTTTAAGCAGGCCCTATAATTCACCCCTCCACTTT. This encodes CASSLSRPYNSPLHF.